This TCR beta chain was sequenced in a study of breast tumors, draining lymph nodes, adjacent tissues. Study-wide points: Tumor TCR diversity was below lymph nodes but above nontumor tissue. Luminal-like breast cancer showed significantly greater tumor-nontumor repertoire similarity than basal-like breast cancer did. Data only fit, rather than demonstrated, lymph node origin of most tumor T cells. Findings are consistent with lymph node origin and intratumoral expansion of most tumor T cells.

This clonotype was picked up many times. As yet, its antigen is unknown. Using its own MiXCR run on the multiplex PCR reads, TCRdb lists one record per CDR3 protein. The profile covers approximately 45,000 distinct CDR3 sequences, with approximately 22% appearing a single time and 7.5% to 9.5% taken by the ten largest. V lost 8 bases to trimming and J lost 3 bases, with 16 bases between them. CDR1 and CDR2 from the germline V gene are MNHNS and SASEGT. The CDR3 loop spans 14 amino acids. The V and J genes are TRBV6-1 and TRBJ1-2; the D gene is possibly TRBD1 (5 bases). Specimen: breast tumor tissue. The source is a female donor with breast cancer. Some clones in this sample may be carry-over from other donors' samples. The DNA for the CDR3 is TGTGCCAGCTATGCTGGCGTAGGGGACTATGGCTACACCTTC. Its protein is CASYAGVGDYGYTF.